Here is one T cell receptor (beta chain) with its context. Its antigen is currently unknown. As for treatment: randomized to nivolumab then ipilimumab (arm A) or the reverse (arm B). The CDR3 sequence is 14 residues long. Deletions cut 2 bases from V and 0 bases from J, with 5 bases between. Germline CDR1 WSHSY, CDR2 SAAADI. This sample was included in a study of sequential checkpoint blockade in melanoma. Study summary: Matched biopsies came pretreatment and at week 13 for around 24 patients. The study, taken as a whole, reports: Clinical benefit was about 30 times likelier when tumor T-cell fraction and clonality increased. Tumor T-cell fraction and clonality correlated with PD-L1 and CD8+ counts.

Produced via immunoSEQ multiplex PCR; TCRdb's table is partial and in-frame only. Of several thousand clones listed, 23% were seen once; the top ten hold about 9.6%. The V call is TRBV10-2, the J call TRBJ1-3; D is unresolved. The TCR originated in a human donor with melanoma. Sequencing used tumor tissue (inferred from file names), obtained from a patient given nivolumab and ipilimumab in sequence. The CDR3 protein is CASSEGNSGNTIYF. In DNA, the CDR3 is TGCGCCAGCAGTGAGGGGAACTCTGGAAACACCATATATTTT.